A single T cell receptor beta chain is shown here with its context. This entry is derived from a study of control samples from healthy donors and cancer patients. Produced via immunoSEQ multiplex PCR; TCRdb's table is partial and in-frame only. This repertoire shows roughly 12,000 clones, less than 95% found once; its top ten account for roughly a quarter. Germline V CDR1 and CDR2: SQVTM, ANQGSEA. This CDR3 is built from 12 residues. Trimming took 8 bases from V and 3 from J, leaving 11 bases between them. Sequenced material: PBMCs. V usage is TRBV29-1 and J usage is TRBJ2-1; maybe TRBD2 (5 bases). The origin of this receptor is a man aged 70-80 years with head and neck cancer. CDR3 loop: CSFRGLYNEQFF. Here the CDR3 DNA reads TGCAGCTTTCGCGGGCTCTACAATGAGCAGTTCTTC.